This T cell receptor beta chain was sequenced during a study of T cell responses to AZD1222 COVID-19 vaccine. Sequencing was performed with immunoSEQ multiplex PCR; in TCRdb, only in-frame clones are kept and a portion is missing. Here the sample spans roughly 180,000 clones, around 92% being singletons. Germline V gene lookup returns CDR1 MNHEY and CDR2 SVGEGT. The V segment lost 5 bases and the J segment 3 bases; nucleotides outside the gene matches: 8. This CDR3 comprises 16 residues. The TCR comes from an adult in good health. This specimen consisted of peripheral blood, obtained on day 0 of AZD1222 vaccination. The gene calls are TRBV6-2 or TRBV6-3 and TRBJ2-1; TRBD2 matches 9 bases. This CDR3 reads CASSHLAGDGYNEQFF. The CDR3 DNA sequence: TGTGCCAGCAGTCATTTAGCGGGAGATGGCTACAATGAGCAGTTCTTC.